This T cell receptor (beta chain) was recorded in a study of OX40 agonist ivuxolimab in advanced cancers. TCRdb keeps only in-frame clones here, not all; method: immunoSEQ multiplex PCR. The sample lists tens of thousands of clones; 81% were seen once. On this clone itself: Its specificity is not known.

Germline assignment: CDR1 SGHTA and CDR2 FQGNSA. This CDR3 has 14 residues. The V gene lost 5 bases and the J gene lost 4 bases, with 14 bases spanning the gap. Whole-study results and caveats: CD4+ and CD8+ T cells in blood underwent clonal expansion by week 6 at 0.1 to 3.0 mg/kg.

The chain joins TRBV7-2 to TRBJ1-1; no clear D. Here the sequenced sample was CD4+ or CD8+ T cells sorted from blood, taken in a trial of the OX40 agonist ivuxolimab. This receptor was obtained from an adult with an advanced solid tumor such as melanoma, head and neck, liver or kidney cancer. The CDR3 sequence is CASSRGLRGTEAFF. The CDR3 region has the DNA TGTGCCAGCAGCCGCGGGCTCCGGGGCACTGAAGCTTTCTTT. The full variable domain, completed using reference TRBV7-2 and TRBJ1-1, is GAGVSQSPSNKVTEKGKDVELRCDPISGHTALYWYRQSLGQGLEFLIYFQGNSAPDKSGLPSDRFSAERTGGSVSTLTIQRTQQEDSAVYLCASSRGLRGTEAFFGQGTRLTVV.